Listed here is a single T cell receptor (beta chain). Assay used: immunoSEQ multiplex PCR; TCRdb lists only in-frame clones, some missing. Among tens of thousands of clones listed, around 90% were seen once. The record originates from a study of blood T cell repertoires in COVID-19. Across the whole study: Sources were T cells, B-cell-depleted T cells, or PBMCs; the material itself was cDNA or gDNA.

The CDR3 sequence is 14 residues long. From germline, CDR1 is KGHDR and CDR2 SFDVKD. V was cut by 4 bases and J by 6 bases, with 14 bases left in between. Sequencing used peripheral blood. The clonotype was recovered from a woman between 65 and 79 years old with active COVID-19. The chain employs TRBV24-1 and TRBJ1-2; no clear D. This CDR3 reads CATSDPSGLDGYTF. CDR3 nucleotide sequence: TGTGCCACCAGTGACCCGTCAGGACTGGATGGCTACACCTTC.